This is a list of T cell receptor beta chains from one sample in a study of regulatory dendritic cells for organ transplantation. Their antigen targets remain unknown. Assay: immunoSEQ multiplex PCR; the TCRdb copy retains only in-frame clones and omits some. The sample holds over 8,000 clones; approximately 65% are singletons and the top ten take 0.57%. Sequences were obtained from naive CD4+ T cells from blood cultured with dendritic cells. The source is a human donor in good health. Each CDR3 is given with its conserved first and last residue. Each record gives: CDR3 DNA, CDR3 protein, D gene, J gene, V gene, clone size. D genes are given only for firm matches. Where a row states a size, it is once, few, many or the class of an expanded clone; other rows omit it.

CDR3 DNA: TGTGCCAGCAGACGCGGGACAGGCTATGGCTACACCTTC
CDR3 protein: CASRRGTGYGYTF
D gene: TRBD1
J gene: TRBJ1-2
V gene: TRBV6-6
clone size: few

CDR3 DNA: TGCGCCAGCAGCCCGGACGGCAGGGGGCTTGATGAAAAACTGTTTTTT
CDR3 protein: CASSPDGRGLDEKLFF
D gene: TRBD1
J gene: TRBJ1-4
V gene: TRBV5-1
clone size: NA

CDR3 DNA: TGTGCCAGCAGTCCTCTAGCGGGGGGTGTCGGGGCCAAAAACATTCAGTACTTC
CDR3 protein: CASSPLAGGVGAKNIQYF
D gene: TRBD2
J gene: TRBJ2-4
V gene: TRBV27
clone size: few

CDR3 DNA: TGTGCCAGTACCTGGGGGCAGCTAAACGGGCAGCCCCAGCATTTT
CDR3 protein: CASTWGQLNGQPQHF
D gene: NA
J gene: TRBJ1-5
V gene: TRBV19
clone size: NA

CDR3 DNA: TGTGCCAGCAGCTTGTATCAGTCGCTTGAAGCTTTCTTT
CDR3 protein: CASSLYQSLEAFF
D gene: NA
J gene: TRBJ1-1
V gene: TRBV5-5
clone size: few

CDR3 DNA: TGTGCCAGCAGCTTAGTCAGGGGCGATGAGCAGTTCTTC
CDR3 protein: CASSLVRGDEQFF
D gene: NA
J gene: TRBJ2-1
V gene: TRBV7-2
clone size: NA

CDR3 DNA: TGTGCCAGCTCACCACCGTTGGTTGCGAACTATGGCTACACCTTC
CDR3 protein: CASSPPLVANYGYTF
D gene: NA
J gene: TRBJ1-2
V gene: TRBV18
clone size: NA

CDR3 DNA: TGTGCCAGCAGTGAGTACAGCAACTATGGCTACACCTTC
CDR3 protein: CASSEYSNYGYTF
D gene: NA
J gene: TRBJ1-2
V gene: TRBV25-1
clone size: NA

CDR3 DNA: TGCGCCAGCAGCTTACCGGGTTACGAGCAGTACTTC
CDR3 protein: CASSLPGYEQYF
D gene: NA
J gene: TRBJ2-7
V gene: TRBV5-1
clone size: few

CDR3 DNA: TGTGCCAGCAGCCTCGGCGGGGGGCGGTCCTACAATGAGCAGTTCTTC
CDR3 protein: CASSLGGGRSYNEQFF
D gene: TRBD2
J gene: TRBJ2-1
V gene: TRBV5-4
clone size: NA

CDR3 DNA: TGTGCCAGCAGCAGGGGAAGGGGTTTAGGATATAACACCGGGGAGCTGTTTTTT
CDR3 protein: CASSRGRGLGYNTGELFF
D gene: NA
J gene: TRBJ2-2
V gene: TRBV7-8
clone size: NA

CDR3 DNA: TGTGCCAGCAGCTTAGACAGGATGAACACTGAAGCTTTCTTT
CDR3 protein: CASSLDRMNTEAFF
D gene: NA
J gene: TRBJ1-1
V gene: TRBV7-2
clone size: NA

CDR3 DNA: TGTGCCAGCAGCTCCGGATTGGAGAATGAAAAACTGTTTTTT
CDR3 protein: CASSSGLENEKLFF
D gene: NA
J gene: TRBJ1-4
V gene: TRBV7-2
clone size: NA

CDR3 DNA: TGTGCCAGCAGTGAAGGGACAGGTCTTAACTATGGCTACACCTTC
CDR3 protein: CASSEGTGLNYGYTF
D gene: TRBD1
J gene: TRBJ1-2
V gene: TRBV6-1
clone size: NA

CDR3 DNA: TGTGCCAGCAGTTTCCTAGATACGCAGTATTTT
CDR3 protein: CASSFLDTQYF
D gene: NA
J gene: TRBJ2-3
V gene: TRBV27
clone size: NA

CDR3 DNA: TGTGCCAGCATCCCGACGGGAATCACCGGGGAGCTGTTTTTT
CDR3 protein: CASIPTGITGELFF
D gene: NA
J gene: TRBJ2-2
V gene: TRBV6-1
clone size: few

CDR3 DNA: TGCAGCGTGAAGAGACACCCAGAGAGCACAGATACGCAGTATTTT
CDR3 protein: CSVKRHPESTDTQYF
D gene: NA
J gene: TRBJ2-3
V gene: TRBV29-1
clone size: NA

CDR3 DNA: TGTGCCATCAGTGAGTCGGGGACAGGTGGACCCCGGGGCTACACCTTC
CDR3 protein: CAISESGTGGPRGYTF
D gene: TRBD1
J gene: TRBJ1-2
V gene: TRBV10-3
clone size: NA

CDR3 DNA: TGTGCCAGCAGCGTGCTAGCGGGTAACACCGGGGAGCTGTTTTTT
CDR3 protein: CASSVLAGNTGELFF
D gene: TRBD2
J gene: TRBJ2-2
V gene: TRBV9
clone size: NA

CDR3 DNA: TGTGCCAGCAGCCGGACAGGGGACACTGAAGCTTTCTTT
CDR3 protein: CASSRTGDTEAFF
D gene: TRBD1
J gene: TRBJ1-1
V gene: TRBV4-2
clone size: NA

CDR3 DNA: TGCGCCAGCAGCTCCGAGGTAGGGGACAGGGGTTCACCCCTCCACTTT
CDR3 protein: CASSSEVGDRGSPLHF
D gene: TRBD1
J gene: TRBJ1-6
V gene: TRBV5-1
clone size: NA

CDR3 DNA: TGTGCCAGCAGTTTTCCGGGACTAGGCGGCACCGGGGAGCTGTTTTTT
CDR3 protein: CASSFPGLGGTGELFF
D gene: TRBD2
J gene: TRBJ2-2
V gene: TRBV6-6
clone size: NA

CDR3 DNA: TGTGCCAGCAGTCCCGGGACTGCACTCGGCTACACCTTC
CDR3 protein: CASSPGTALGYTF
D gene: NA
J gene: TRBJ1-2
V gene: TRBV6-5
clone size: NA

CDR3 DNA: TGTGCCAGCAGTTCTGGACAGGGGGCACGGTACGAGCAGTACTTC
CDR3 protein: CASSSGQGARYEQYF
D gene: TRBD1
J gene: TRBJ2-7
V gene: TRBV6-6
clone size: NA

CDR3 DNA: TGTGCCAGCAGCTTGTTTTCCAGCGGGGTTTACAATGAGCAGTTCTTC
CDR3 protein: CASSLFSSGVYNEQFF
D gene: TRBD2
J gene: TRBJ2-1
V gene: TRBV5-4
clone size: few

CDR3 DNA: TGCAGCGTTGCACGCGGGAACACTGAAGCTTTCTTT
CDR3 protein: CSVARGNTEAFF
D gene: NA
J gene: TRBJ1-1
V gene: TRBV29-1
clone size: once

CDR3 DNA: TGTGCCAGCAGCTTCGGGACAGGGAGCTATGACTACACCTTC
CDR3 protein: CASSFGTGSYDYTF
D gene: TRBD1
J gene: TRBJ1-2
V gene: TRBV7-9
clone size: few

CDR3 DNA: TGTGCCAGCAGGGGACTAAACTCCTACGAGCAGTACTTC
CDR3 protein: CASRGLNSYEQYF
D gene: TRBD2
J gene: TRBJ2-7
V gene: TRBV6-1
clone size: NA

CDR3 DNA: TGTGCCATCAGCACAGGGATCTCCTACAATGAGCAGTTCTTC
CDR3 protein: CAISTGISYNEQFF
D gene: NA
J gene: TRBJ2-1
V gene: TRBV10-3
clone size: NA

CDR3 DNA: TGTGCCAGCAGACTCGGACAGGACACCTCCTACGAGCAGTACTTC
CDR3 protein: CASRLGQDTSYEQYF
D gene: TRBD1
J gene: TRBJ2-7
V gene: TRBV6-5
clone size: NA

CDR3 DNA: TGTGCCATCAGTGAATTAATGAACACTGAAGCTTTCTTT
CDR3 protein: CAISELMNTEAFF
D gene: NA
J gene: TRBJ1-1
V gene: TRBV10-3
clone size: NA

CDR3 DNA: TGTGCCAGCTCACAAGGACAGGACAATGAGCAGTTCTTC
CDR3 protein: CASSQGQDNEQFF
D gene: TRBD1
J gene: TRBJ2-1
V gene: TRBV18
clone size: NA

CDR3 DNA: TGTGCCAGCAGCTCGACTAGCGGGGGGGCGGCAGATACGCAGTATTTT
CDR3 protein: CASSSTSGGAADTQYF
D gene: TRBD2
J gene: TRBJ2-3
V gene: TRBV5-4
clone size: NA

CDR3 DNA: TGTGCCAGCAGTGAACCACAGGGGGTGAGTTCACCCCTCCACTTT
CDR3 protein: CASSEPQGVSSPLHF
D gene: TRBD1
J gene: TRBJ1-6
V gene: TRBV6-1
clone size: few

CDR3 DNA: TGTGCCAGCAGCCCAGGACTAGCCCGCACAGATACGCAGTATTTT
CDR3 protein: CASSPGLARTDTQYF
D gene: TRBD2
J gene: TRBJ2-3
V gene: TRBV7-3
clone size: few

CDR3 DNA: TGTGCCAGTAGTAGTCAACAGGGAAGCTCCTATAATTCACCCCTCCACTTT
CDR3 protein: CASSSQQGSSYNSPLHF
D gene: NA
J gene: TRBJ1-6
V gene: TRBV19
clone size: once

CDR3 DNA: TGTGCCAGCGAAAACGGGGGTCAGGGAAACACCATATATTTT
CDR3 protein: CASENGGQGNTIYF
D gene: NA
J gene: TRBJ1-3
V gene: TRBV6-1
clone size: NA

CDR3 DNA: TGTGCCAGCAGTTTTCAGATCTACGAGCAGTACTTC
CDR3 protein: CASSFQIYEQYF
D gene: NA
J gene: TRBJ2-7
V gene: TRBV2
clone size: NA

CDR3 DNA: TGCAGCGTTGAACCCGGGACAGGGGAAGATACGCAGTATTTT
CDR3 protein: CSVEPGTGEDTQYF
D gene: TRBD1
J gene: TRBJ2-3
V gene: TRBV29-1
clone size: NA

CDR3 DNA: TGTGCCAGCAGCCGGACAGGGGGCAATGAGCAGTTCTTC
CDR3 protein: CASSRTGGNEQFF
D gene: TRBD1
J gene: TRBJ2-1
V gene: TRBV7-3
clone size: NA

CDR3 DNA: TGTGCCAGCAGCTTTGCAAGCACCCGGGGCACTGAAGCTTTCTTT
CDR3 protein: CASSFASTRGTEAFF
D gene: NA
J gene: TRBJ1-1
V gene: TRBV7-2
clone size: NA

CDR3 DNA: TGCGCCAGCAGCTTGGATTTTGGGGGGGCTGGTGAAGCTTTCTTT
CDR3 protein: CASSLDFGGAGEAFF
D gene: NA
J gene: TRBJ1-1
V gene: TRBV5-1
clone size: NA

CDR3 DNA: TGTGCCAGCAGGGCGGCGACCAACATTCAGTACTTC
CDR3 protein: CASRAATNIQYF
D gene: NA
J gene: TRBJ2-4
V gene: TRBV6-6
clone size: NA

CDR3 DNA: TGTGCCAGCAGCTTGTTCCAGGGGGCTTCCACCGGGGAGCTGTTTTTT
CDR3 protein: CASSLFQGASTGELFF
D gene: TRBD1
J gene: TRBJ2-2
V gene: TRBV7-9
clone size: NA

CDR3 DNA: TGTGCCAGCAGCTCAGGAAGGACAGCCGTACAAGGAGCTTTCTTT
CDR3 protein: CASSSGRTAVQGAFF
D gene: NA
J gene: TRBJ1-1
V gene: TRBV7-2
clone size: NA

CDR3 DNA: TGTGCCAGCTCCCAGGCGGCGGGGGGTTCGGAGACCCAGTACTTC
CDR3 protein: CASSQAAGGSETQYF
D gene: TRBD2
J gene: TRBJ2-5
V gene: TRBV6-1
clone size: NA

CDR3 DNA: TGCGCCAGCAGCTTGGCCATTGGACTCACAAGCACAGATACGCAGTATTTT
CDR3 protein: CASSLAIGLTSTDTQYF
D gene: NA
J gene: TRBJ2-3
V gene: TRBV5-1
clone size: NA

CDR3 DNA: TGTGCCAGCCTAGAGGACAGGGTGAACACCGGGGAGCTGTTTTTT
CDR3 protein: CASLEDRVNTGELFF
D gene: TRBD1
J gene: TRBJ2-2
V gene: TRBV2
clone size: NA

CDR3 DNA: TGCGCCAGCAGCTTCCTGACTAGCGGCTCAGGGGAGCTGTTTTTT
CDR3 protein: CASSFLTSGSGELFF
D gene: TRBD2
J gene: TRBJ2-2
V gene: TRBV5-1
clone size: NA

CDR3 DNA: TGTGCCAGCAAAGAACGGTTCTCTGGAAACACCATATATTTT
CDR3 protein: CASKERFSGNTIYF
D gene: NA
J gene: TRBJ1-3
V gene: TRBV2
clone size: NA

CDR3 DNA: TGCGCCAGCACCACAGGGGCGTTTAGCACAGATACGCAGTATTTT
CDR3 protein: CASTTGAFSTDTQYF
D gene: TRBD1
J gene: TRBJ2-3
V gene: TRBV5-1
clone size: few

CDR3 DNA: TGCGCCAGCAGCTATGGGACAGGGCGCAATTCACCCCTCCACTTT
CDR3 protein: CASSYGTGRNSPLHF
D gene: TRBD1
J gene: TRBJ1-6
V gene: TRBV5-1
clone size: NA

CDR3 DNA: TGCAGCGTTGGAAGGGGCATCTACAATGAGCAGTTCTTC
CDR3 protein: CSVGRGIYNEQFF
D gene: NA
J gene: TRBJ2-1
V gene: TRBV29-1
clone size: NA

CDR3 DNA: TGTGCCATCAGTGAGACAGGCATGAACACTGAAGCTTTCTTT
CDR3 protein: CAISETGMNTEAFF
D gene: NA
J gene: TRBJ1-1
V gene: TRBV10-3
clone size: NA

CDR3 DNA: TGTGCCACCAGCAGACAGGGGGTTGAGCAGTTCTTC
CDR3 protein: CATSRQGVEQFF
D gene: TRBD1
J gene: TRBJ2-1
V gene: TRBV15
clone size: NA